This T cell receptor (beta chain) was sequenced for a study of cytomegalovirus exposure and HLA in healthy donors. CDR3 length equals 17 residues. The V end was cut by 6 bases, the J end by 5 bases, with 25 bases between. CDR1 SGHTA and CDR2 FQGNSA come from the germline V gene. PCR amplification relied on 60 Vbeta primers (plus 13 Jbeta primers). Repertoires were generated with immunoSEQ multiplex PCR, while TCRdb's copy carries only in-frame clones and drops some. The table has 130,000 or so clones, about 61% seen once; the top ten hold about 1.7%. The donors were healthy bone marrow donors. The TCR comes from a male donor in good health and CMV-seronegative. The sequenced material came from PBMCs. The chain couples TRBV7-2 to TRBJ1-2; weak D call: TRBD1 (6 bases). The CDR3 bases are TGTGCCAGCAGGAGGGGTGGGTGGACAGCCCAGGAGTATGGCTACACCTTC. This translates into CASRRGGWTAQEYGYTF.